This is a list of T cell receptor beta chains from one sample in a study of blood T cell repertoires in COVID-19. Clones were sequenced by immunoSEQ multiplex PCR, and TCRdb holds only the in-frame ones, with some missing. The repertoire has some 200,000 clones, approximately 83% of them found once; the top ten carry approximately 2.6%. Sequenced sample: peripheral blood. The receptors originated from a human donor with acute or convalescent COVID-19. The donor label of this sample is uncertain. Both conserved end residues are part of each CDR3. A D gene is named only where the DNA matches it firmly. Clone size is stated in some rows and not others, as once, few, many or a class when expanded.

D: TRBD1; length: 16; size: -; V: TRBV7-9; J: TRBJ1-2; CDR3: CATARDREIVWDGYTF; DNA: TGTGCCACCGCCCGGGACAGGGAAATAGTATGGGATGGCTACACCTTC
D: -; length: 14; size: -; V: TRBV19; J: TRBJ1-2; CDR3: CARKRLWRNYGYTF; DNA: TGTGCCAGAAAACGCCTCTGGCGGAACTATGGCTACACCTTC
D: TRBD2; length: 15; size: -; V: TRBV7-9; J: TRBJ2-5; CDR3: CASTPGRGGQETQYF; DNA: TGTGCCAGCACCCCCGGGAGGGGGGGACAAGAGACCCAGTACTTC
D: TRBD2; length: 15; size: -; V: TRBV11-3; J: TRBJ2-1; CDR3: CASSLETSGYNEQFF; DNA: TGTGCCAGCAGCTTAGAGACTAGCGGTTACAATGAGCAGTTCTTC
D: -; length: 14; size: few; V: TRBV3-1/TRBV3-2; J: TRBJ2-7; CDR3: CASSLSAGNYEQYF; DNA: TGTGCCAGCAGCCTTAGTGCAGGGAACTACGAGCAGTACTTC
D: -; length: 20; size: -; V: TRBV3-1/TRBV3-2; J: TRBJ2-1; CDR3: CASSQFSGSGPMSSYNEQFF; DNA: TGTGCCAGCAGCCAGTTCTCTGGTAGCGGCCCAATGAGCTCCTACAATGAGCAGTTCTTC
D: TRBD2; length: 14; size: -; V: TRBV5-4; J: TRBJ2-7; CDR3: CASSSSGGWDEQYF; DNA: TGTGCCAGCAGCTCTAGCGGGGGTTGGGACGAGCAGTACTTC
D: -; length: 12; size: -; V: TRBV6-5; J: TRBJ1-1; CDR3: CASIGENTEAFF; DNA: TGTGCCAGCATCGGAGAGAACACTGAAGCTTTCTTT
D: -; length: 15; size: -; V: TRBV7-2; J: TRBJ1-5; CDR3: CASSLQGVGNQPQHF; DNA: TGTGCCAGCAGCTTACAAGGGGTCGGTAATCAGCCCCAGCATTTT
D: -; length: 13; size: few; V: TRBV7-8; J: TRBJ1-3; CDR3: CASSLRQGNTIYF; DNA: TGTGCCAGCAGCTTACGACAGGGAAACACCATATATTTT
D: -; length: 11; size: -; V: TRBV28; J: TRBJ2-5; CDR3: CASPPRETQYF; DNA: TGTGCCAGCCCCCCTAGAGAGACCCAGTACTTC
D: -; length: 14; size: -; V: TRBV2; J: TRBJ1-1; CDR3: CASSEVFLNTEAFF; DNA: TGTGCCAGCAGTGAAGTCTTCCTAAACACTGAAGCTTTCTTT
D: -; length: 13; size: -; V: TRBV2; J: TRBJ1-5; CDR3: CASRAGLNQPQHF; DNA: TGTGCCAGCAGGGCGGGTCTAAATCAGCCCCAGCATTTT
D: -; length: 14; size: -; V: TRBV7-9; J: TRBJ1-1; CDR3: CASDQGGWSTEAFF; DNA: TGTGCCAGCGACCAGGGAGGCTGGAGCACTGAAGCTTTCTTT
D: -; length: 16; size: few; V: TRBV6-6; J: TRBJ1-4; CDR3: CASSYSGLQTGEKLFF; DNA: TGTGCCAGCAGTTACTCTGGCCTTCAAACGGGTGAAAAACTGTTTTTT
D: -; length: 16; size: -; V: TRBV5-1; J: TRBJ1-1; CDR3: CASSPSQGAPNTEAFF; DNA: TGCGCCAGCAGCCCCTCACAGGGAGCCCCGAACACTGAAGCTTTCTTT
D: -; length: 14; size: -; V: TRBV19; J: TRBJ1-5; CDR3: CASRARGFQEPQHF; DNA: TGTGCCAGTAGGGCAAGGGGGTTTCAGGAGCCCCAGCATTTT
D: -; length: 13; size: once; V: TRBV6-2/TRBV6-3; J: TRBJ2-5; CDR3: CASSYGRGETQYF; DNA: TGTGCCAGCAGTTACGGCAGGGGAGAGACCCAGTACTTC
D: -; length: 15; size: -; V: TRBV5-5; J: TRBJ1-2; CDR3: CASSLSARENYGYTF; DNA: TGTGCCAGCAGCTTGTCGGCCCGGGAGAACTATGGCTACACCTTC
D: -; length: 15; size: -; V: TRBV5-4; J: TRBJ2-3; CDR3: CASSSPRTSTDTQYF; DNA: TGTGCCAGCAGCTCCCCTAGGACTAGCACAGATACGCAGTATTTT
D: TRBD1; length: 16; size: -; V: TRBV5-1; J: TRBJ1-1; CDR3: CASSVLPGTANTEAFF; DNA: TGCGCCAGCAGCGTCTTACCCGGGACAGCGAACACTGAAGCTTTCTTT
D: -; length: 13; size: once; V: TRBV28; J: TRBJ1-4; CDR3: CASEGGGNEKLFF; DNA: TGTGCCAGCGAGGGGGGGGGTAATGAAAAACTGTTTTTT
D: TRBD1; length: 17; size: -; V: TRBV6-6; J: TRBJ1-3; CDR3: CASSQDTPGQGAYTIYF; DNA: TGTGCCAGCAGTCAGGACACCCCGGGACAGGGGGCTTACACCATATATTTT
D: TRBD1; length: 13; size: -; V: TRBV30; J: TRBJ2-1; CDR3: CAWTQGAYNEQFF; DNA: TGTGCCTGGACGCAGGGGGCCTACAATGAGCAGTTCTTC
D: -; length: 14; size: -; V: TRBV18; J: TRBJ1-2; CDR3: CASSPSGLYYGYTF; DNA: TGTGCCAGCTCACCTTCGGGACTCTACTATGGCTACACCTTC
D: -; length: 14; size: -; V: TRBV30; J: TRBJ2-7; CDR3: CAWSLGRISYEQYF; DNA: TGTGCCTGGAGTCTGGGGAGGATCTCCTACGAGCAGTACTTC
D: TRBD1; length: 13; size: -; V: TRBV11-3; J: TRBJ1-3; CDR3: CASSRGQGNTIYF; DNA: TGTGCCAGCAGCCGGGGACAGGGAAACACCATATATTTT
D: TRBD2; length: 13; size: -; V: TRBV6-5; J: TRBJ2-1; CDR3: CASRLAGGNEQFF; DNA: TGTGCCAGTAGACTAGCGGGAGGCAATGAGCAGTTCTTC
D: -; length: 14; size: -; V: TRBV28; J: TRBJ2-7; CDR3: CASSLGHKHYEQYF; DNA: TGTGCCAGCAGTTTAGGGCACAAACACTACGAGCAGTACTTC
D: -; length: 14; size: once; V: TRBV5-1; J: TRBJ2-3; CDR3: CASYRRGSTDTQYF; DNA: TGCGCCAGCTATCGCAGGGGAAGCACAGATACGCAGTATTTT
D: TRBD1; length: 15; size: -; V: TRBV6-2/TRBV6-3; J: TRBJ2-7; CDR3: CASSYDRGPTYEQYF; DNA: TGTGCCAGCAGTTACGACAGGGGGCCGACCTACGAGCAGTACTTC
D: -; length: 14; size: -; V: TRBV28; J: TRBJ1-5; CDR3: CASSLTGSAQPQHF; DNA: TGTGCCAGCAGTTTAACGGGTTCTGCTCAGCCCCAGCATTTT
D: TRBD2; length: 17; size: -; V: TRBV28; J: TRBJ2-7; CDR3: CASSLWSLAGGPGEQYF; DNA: TGTGCCAGCAGTTTATGGTCGCTAGCGGGAGGGCCGGGCGAGCAGTACTTC
D: -; length: 14; size: -; V: TRBV5-4; J: TRBJ2-5; CDR3: CASSLGWSKETQYF; DNA: TGTGCCAGCAGCTTGGGATGGAGTAAAGAGACCCAGTACTTC
D: TRBD2; length: 16; size: -; V: TRBV9; J: TRBJ2-1; CDR3: CASSVAIRGGEDEQFF; DNA: TGTGCCAGCAGCGTAGCTATACGGGGGGGCGAGGATGAGCAGTTCTTC
D: TRBD1; length: 14; size: -; V: TRBV7-2; J: TRBJ2-7; CDR3: CASSTGTGGYEQYF; DNA: TGTGCCAGCAGCACCGGGACAGGGGGATACGAGCAGTACTTC
D: -; length: 14; size: -; V: TRBV9; J: TRBJ1-3; CDR3: CASSADSSGNTIYF; DNA: TGTGCCAGCAGCGCCGACAGCTCTGGAAACACCATATATTTT
D: TRBD2; length: 15; size: -; V: TRBV7-7; J: TRBJ2-5; CDR3: CASSLEGSGGQTQYF; DNA: TGTGCTAGCAGCTTAGAGGGTAGCGGGGGGCAGACCCAGTACTTC
D: -; length: 15; size: -; V: TRBV14; J: TRBJ2-7; CDR3: CASSQSTGTGYEQYF; DNA: TGTGCCAGCAGCCAATCGACAGGTACTGGATACGAGCAGTACTTC
D: -; length: 15; size: -; V: TRBV3-1/TRBV3-2; J: TRBJ2-7; CDR3: CASSQAAGSPYEQYF; DNA: TGTGCCAGCAGCCAAGCGGCAGGGTCCCCCTACGAGCAGTACTTC
D: TRBD1; length: 12; size: -; V: TRBV30; J: TRBJ2-4; CDR3: CAWRTGPNIQYF; DNA: TGTGCCTGGAGGACAGGGCCTAACATTCAGTACTTC